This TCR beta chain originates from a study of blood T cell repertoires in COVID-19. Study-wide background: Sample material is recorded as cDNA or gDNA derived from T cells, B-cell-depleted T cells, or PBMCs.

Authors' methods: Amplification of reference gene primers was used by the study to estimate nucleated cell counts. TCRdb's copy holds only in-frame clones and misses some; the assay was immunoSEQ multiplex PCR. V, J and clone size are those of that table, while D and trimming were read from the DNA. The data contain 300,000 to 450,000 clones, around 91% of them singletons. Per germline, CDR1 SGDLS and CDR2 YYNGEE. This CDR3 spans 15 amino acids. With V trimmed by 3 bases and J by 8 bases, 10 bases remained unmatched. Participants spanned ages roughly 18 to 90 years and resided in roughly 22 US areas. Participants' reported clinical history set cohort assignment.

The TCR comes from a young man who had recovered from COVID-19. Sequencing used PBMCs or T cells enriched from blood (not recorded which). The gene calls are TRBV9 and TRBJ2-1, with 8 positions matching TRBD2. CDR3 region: CASSASGTRGDEQFF. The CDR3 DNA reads TGTGCCAGCAGCGCCTCCGGGACTAGAGGAGATGAGCAGTTCTTC. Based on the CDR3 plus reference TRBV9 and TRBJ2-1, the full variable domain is DSGVTQTPKHLITATGQRVTLRCSPRSGDLSVYWYQQSLDQGLQFLIQYYNGEERAKGNILERFSAQQFPDLHSELNLSSLELGDSALYFCASSASGTRGDEQFFGPGTRLTVL.